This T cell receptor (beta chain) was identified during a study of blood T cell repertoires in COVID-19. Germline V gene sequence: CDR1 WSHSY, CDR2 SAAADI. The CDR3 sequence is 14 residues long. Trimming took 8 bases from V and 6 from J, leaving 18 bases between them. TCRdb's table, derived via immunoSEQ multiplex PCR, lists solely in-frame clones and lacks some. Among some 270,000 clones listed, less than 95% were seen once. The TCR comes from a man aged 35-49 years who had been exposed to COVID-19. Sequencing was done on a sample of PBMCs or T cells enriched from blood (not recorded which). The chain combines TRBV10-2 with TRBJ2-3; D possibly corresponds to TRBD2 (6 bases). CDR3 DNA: TGCGCCAGCCTGCCCTCCGGCCGGGGGGATACGCAGTATTTT. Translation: CASLPSGRGDTQYF.